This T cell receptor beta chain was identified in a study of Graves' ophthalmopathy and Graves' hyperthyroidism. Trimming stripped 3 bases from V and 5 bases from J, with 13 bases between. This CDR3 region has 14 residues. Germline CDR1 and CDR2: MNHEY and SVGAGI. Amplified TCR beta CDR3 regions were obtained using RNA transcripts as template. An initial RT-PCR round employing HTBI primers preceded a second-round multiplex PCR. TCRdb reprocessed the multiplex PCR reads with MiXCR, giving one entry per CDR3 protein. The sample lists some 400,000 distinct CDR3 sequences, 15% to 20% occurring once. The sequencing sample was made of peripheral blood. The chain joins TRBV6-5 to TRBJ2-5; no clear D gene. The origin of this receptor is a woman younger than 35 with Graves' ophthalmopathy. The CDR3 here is CASSYDPVSETQYF. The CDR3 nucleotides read TGTGCCAGCAGTTATGATCCTGTCTCTGAGACCCAGTACTTC.